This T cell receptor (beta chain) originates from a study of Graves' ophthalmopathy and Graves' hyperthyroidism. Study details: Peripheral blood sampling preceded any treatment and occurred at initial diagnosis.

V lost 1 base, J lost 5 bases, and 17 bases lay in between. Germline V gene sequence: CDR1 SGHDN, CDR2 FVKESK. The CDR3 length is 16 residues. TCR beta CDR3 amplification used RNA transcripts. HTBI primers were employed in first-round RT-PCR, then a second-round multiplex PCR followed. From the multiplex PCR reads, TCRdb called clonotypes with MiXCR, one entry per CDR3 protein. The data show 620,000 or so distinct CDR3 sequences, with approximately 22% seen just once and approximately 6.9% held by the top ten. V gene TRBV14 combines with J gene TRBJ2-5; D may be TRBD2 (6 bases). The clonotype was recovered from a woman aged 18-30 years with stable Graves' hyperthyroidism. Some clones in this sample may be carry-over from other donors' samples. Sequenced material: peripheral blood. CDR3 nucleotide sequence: TGTGCCAGCAGCCAAGGAGCGGGTTCCGTTGCGGAGACCCAGTACTTC. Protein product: CASSQGAGSVAETQYF.